This T cell receptor beta chain emerged from a study of blood T cells in healthy people across ages. There are 14 residues in the CDR3. The junction had 4 bases not matched to a gene; V was cut back by 4 bases and J by 5 bases. Germline lookup yields CDR1 SGHTA and CDR2 FQGNSA. Then a second PCR, running roughly 7 to 11 cycles, was carried out with a sample-barcoded 5' primer and a J-beta primer mix. Via MiXCR, TCRdb re-called the 5' RACE reads, giving one row per CDR3 protein. This sample has fewer than 2 million distinct CDR3 sequences; 35% to 50% occur once, and the top ten carry more than 20%. This clonotype was sampled from a human donor in good health. The rearrangement joins TRBV7-2 to TRBJ2-7; 11 bases are shared with TRBD2. The material sequenced was blood. As DNA, the CDR3 is TGTGCCAGCAGCTCCGGACTAGCGGGCCACGAGCAGTACTTC. Its translation: CASSSGLAGHEQYF.